Below, 13 T cell receptor beta chains from the same sample are listed, as sequenced in a study of cytomegalovirus exposure and HLA in healthy donors. PCR primers comprised 60 Vbeta and 13 Jbeta primers. The table came from immunoSEQ multiplex PCR; TCRdb's copy has only in-frame clones and leaves some out. The top ten hold about 0.3% of the sample, which has fewer than 300,000 clones, 80% seen once. The sample taken for sequencing was PBMCs. These receptors originate from a girl aged 2 to 9 in good health and CMV-seronegative.

The chain employs TRBV5-4 and TRBJ2-7; 11 bases fit TRBD2. The ends lost 3 bases at V and 2 bases at J; junction bases unmatched: 13. The CDR3 loop spans 18 amino acids. CDR1 and CDR2 (germline): SGHNT, YYREEE (reference sequence). CDR3 nucleotide sequence: TGTGCCAGCAGCTCCCCAAGCCTAGCGGGGGGCAAAACCTACGAGCAGTACTTC. It specifies CASSSPSLAGGKTYEQYF.

This clone appeared a few times. This sequence joins TRBV28 and TRBJ1-4, with D hard to call. Germline lookup yields CDR1 MDHEN and CDR2 SYDVKM. The CDR3 is 12 amino acids. V lost 3 bases and J lost 8, with 7 bases in between. The CDR3 DNA reads TGTGCCAGCAGTTTGAGCGGGGAAAAACTGTTTTTT. Translating gives CASSLSGEKLFF.

This clone was detected once. The chain couples TRBV27 to TRBJ2-7; D is perhaps TRBD1 (5 bases). Germline V lookup: CDR1 MNHEY, CDR2 SMNVEV (reference sequence). The CDR3 has 12 amino acids. V was shortened by 3 bases and J by 7 bases, with 10 bases between the two germline ends. CDR3 sequence: CASSFQGEEQYF. In nucleotides, the CDR3 is TGTGCCAGCAGTTTTCAGGGCGAAGAGCAGTACTTC.

The CDR3, as DNA: TGTGCCAGCAGCCCCCGAAGAGCGGGAGGCCGAGATACGCAGTATTTT. It codes for CASSPRRAGGRDTQYF. This rearrangement joins TRBV9 to TRBJ2-3; TRBD2 matches 9 bases. With 4 bases clipped from V and 5 bases from J, the junction kept 11 bases outside the gene matches. CDR1 is SGDLS and CDR2 is YYNGEE in the germline V gene. CDR3 length equals 16 residues.

This clone was seen a handful of times. The chain has TRBV10-3 and TRBJ2-3, with a weak D call TRBD2 (5 bases). Germline V lookup: CDR1 ENHRY, CDR2 SYGVKD. The CDR3 spans 15 residues. With 0 bases removed from V and 2 bases from J, the gap between germline ends came to 9 bases. The CDR3 here is CAISESWGVTDTQYF. In DNA form, the CDR3 reads TGTGCCATCAGTGAGTCTTGGGGAGTCACAGATACGCAGTATTTT.

The chain joins TRBV7-8 to TRBJ2-1, with 9 bases aligning to TRBD2. The germline CDR1 and CDR2 sequences are SGHVS and FQNEAQ. There are 15 residues in the CDR3. The ends lost 5 bases at V and 5 bases at J; junction bases unmatched: 7. CDR3 DNA sequence: TGTGCCAGCAGCCCGGGACTAGCTCGCAACAATGAGCAGTTCTTC. Its protein is CASSPGLARNNEQFF.

This clone has just a few counts. The V gene is TRBV30, the J gene TRBJ2-7, with TRBD1 identical over 10 bases. J lost 3 bases, V lost 4 bases, and 6 bases had no gene match. The CDR3 is 14 amino acids. Germline V gene lookup returns CDR1 GTSNPN and CDR2 SVGIG (reference sequence). In DNA, the CDR3 is TGTGCCTGGACCAGGGACAGGGGATTCTACGAGCAGTACTTC. Translating gives CAWTRDRGFYEQYF. Drawing the rest from reference TRBV30 and TRBJ2-7, the complete variable domain is SQTIHQWPATLVQPVGSPLSLECTVEGTSNPNLYWYRQAAGRGLQLLFYSVGIGQISSEVPQNLSASRPQDRQFILSSKKLLLSDSGFYLCAWTRDRGFYEQYFGPGTRLTVT.

CDR3 sequence: CASSPQSDLAGVITDTQYF. In DNA, the CDR3 is TGTGCCAGCAGCCCGCAAAGTGACCTAGCGGGGGTAATCACAGATACGCAGTATTTT. This sequence joins TRBV4-2 and TRBJ2-3, with 10 bases that match TRBD2. Per germline, CDR1 LGHNA and CDR2 YNFKEQ. This CDR3 is 19 amino acids long. V lost 4 bases to trimming and J lost 2 bases; unmatched junction nucleotides: 15.

The chain employs TRBV7-8 and TRBJ1-6; 9 bases map to TRBD1. The V gene end was trimmed by 5 bases and the J gene end by 7 bases; junction bases not matched to a gene: 9. Germline V gives CDR1 SGHVS, CDR2 FQNEAQ. The CDR3 runs 16 residues. The chain's CDR3 is CASSPSRDRVNSPLHF. The CDR3 DNA is TGTGCCAGCAGCCCCTCCCGGGACAGGGTGAATTCACCCCTCCACTTT. Full variable domain (missing parts from reference TRBV7-8 and TRBJ1-6): GAGVSQSPRYKVAKRGQDVALRCDPISGHVSLFWYQQALGQGPEFLTYFQNEAQLDKSGLPSDRFFAERPEGSVSTLKIQRTQQEDSAVYLCASSPSRDRVNSPLHFGNGTRLTVT.

The chain couples TRBV7-6 to TRBJ1-5; D is possibly TRBD1 (5 bases). Deletions cut 5 bases from V and 6 bases from J, with 11 bases between. The CDR3 has 13 residues. Germline V gene sequence: CDR1 SGHVS, CDR2 FNYEAQ. The CDR3 region has the DNA TGTGCCAGCAGCGCCGGAGGGGCTCAGCCCCAGCATTTT. It translates to CASSAGGAQPQHF. The whole variable domain, filled in from reference TRBV7-6 and TRBJ1-5, reads GAGVSQSPRYKVTKRGQDVALRCDPISGHVSLYWYRQALGQGPEFLTYFNYEAQQDKSGLPNDRFSAERPEGSISTLTIQRTEQRDSAMYRCASSAGGAQPQHFGDGTRLSIL.

The chain carries TRBV13 and TRBJ1-3; no clear D gene. Germline assignment: CDR1 PRHDT and CDR2 FYEKMQ (reference sequence). The CDR3 runs to 12 residues. With 8 bases removed from V and 3 bases from J, the gap between germline ends came to 8 bases. The CDR3 is CASEGLGNTIYF. The CDR3 nucleotides are TGTGCCAGCGAGGGCCTTGGAAACACCATATATTTT.

The chain is built from TRBV14 and TRBJ2-3; D is perhaps TRBD1 (5 bases). The V and J ends lost 2 bases and 1 base respectively, with 7 bases between them. CDR3 length: 14 residues. The V gene's germline CDR1 is SGHDN and CDR2 FVKESK. The CDR3 reads CASSQLGGTDTQYF. The CDR3 DNA reads as TGTGCCAGCAGCCAACTAGGGGGCACAGATACGCAGTATTTT.

J is TRBJ2-7 and V is TRBV2, with a possible D match to TRBD1 (5 bases). Deletions cut 4 bases from V and 3 bases from J, with 16 bases between. The germline V gene encodes CDR1 SNHLY and CDR2 FYNNEI. The CDR3 covers 15 residues. The CDR3 region is CASSAGHLLGYEQYF. The CDR3 coding sequence is TGTGCCAGCAGTGCAGGACACCTCCTAGGCTACGAGCAGTACTTC.